The clone carrying this T cell receptor (beta chain) was observed a few times. The antigen remains unidentified. The source of the sample is a study of sequential checkpoint blockade in melanoma. On the study more broadly: TCRbeta immunosequencing was performed on DNA from 90 to 100 pretreatment melanoma tumor samples. Matched biopsies came pretreatment and at week 13 for 20 to 25 patients.

Findings and caveats of the study: Clinical benefit was about 30 times likelier when tumor T-cell fraction and clonality increased.

This CDR3 contains 13 residues. The germline V gene has CDR1 LNHDA and CDR2 SQIVND (reference sequence). The ends lost 3 bases at V and 4 bases at J; junction bases unmatched: 2. Produced via immunoSEQ multiplex PCR; TCRdb's table is partial and in-frame only. This sample carries 3,500 to 5,500 clones, less than 25% of them seen once, and the ten largest clones take over 4%. As to treatment: randomized to nivolumab then ipilimumab (arm A) or the reverse (arm B). This rearrangement joins TRBV19 to TRBJ1-1, with TRBD1 identical over 7 bases. This receptor was obtained from a human donor with melanoma. Sequenced here: tumor tissue (inferred from file names), sampled from a patient given nivolumab and ipilimumab in sequence. This chain's CDR3 is CASSIGTATEAFF. CDR3 bases: TGTGCCAGTAGTATTGGGACAGCCACTGAAGCTTTCTTT.